The next 19 T cell receptor beta chains were all read from a single sample in a study of human thymus T cells. Generated by immunoSEQ multiplex PCR, the TCRdb table keeps only in-frame clones and is missing some. There are 40,000 to 45,000 clones in the sample; approximately 93% occur only once, and roughly 0.13% lies in the top ten. The material sequenced was blood. All receptors derive from a boy younger than two with a congenital heart defect but otherwise immunologically healthy.

With regard to this clone: Since the CDR3 does not end with the conserved phenylalanine or tryptophan, this likely comes from a read error. No DNA is shown, since the ends of the CDR3 on it are uncertain; the CDR3 is the one TCRdb lists. CDR3 in amino acids: CASSKAPGP. The rearrangement links TRBV21-1 to TRBJ2-7. TRBV21-1 is a pseudogene locus. The CDR3 is 9 amino acids long, termini counted.

This rearrangement joins TRBV11-3 to TRBJ2-1, with D possibly being TRBD1 (5 bases). The CDR3 length is 14 residues. Trimming cost V 1 base and J 6 bases, with 10 bases left between them. Germline-derived CDR1 and CDR2 are SGHNT and YENEEA. CDR3 in DNA: TGTGCCAGCAGCTTAGGGGGCCTGGTCAATGAGCAGTTCTTC. As protein: CASSLGGLVNEQFF.

The chain is built from TRBV6-5 and TRBJ2-5; D remains unclear. Germline CDR1 is MNHEY and CDR2 is SVGAGI. V gave up 2 bases and J gave up 5 bases, with 9 bases separating them. The CDR3 sequence is 13 residues long. The CDR3 DNA is TGTGCCAGCAGTTACGACGGCAGGGAGACCCAGTACTTC. It specifies CASSYDGRETQYF.

This clone was observed a single time. The chain links TRBV5-5 to TRBJ2-7; D unresolved. The germline gives CDR1 SGHKS, CDR2 YYEKEE (reference sequence). The CDR3 is made up of 15 amino acids. The V end lost 0 bases, the J end lost 0 bases, and 10 bases lay between the germline ends. The CDR3 is CASSLGQSSSYEQYF. Written as DNA, the CDR3 is TGTGCCAGCAGCTTGGGGCAGTCAAGCTCCTACGAGCAGTACTTC.

The chain is built from TRBV6-5 and TRBJ2-1; no clear D. Trimming removed 2 bases from V and 0 bases from J, with 8 bases in between. Germline CDR1 is MNHEY and CDR2 is SVGAGI. The CDR3 is made up of 15 amino acids. DNA of the CDR3: TGTGCCAGCAGTTACGACCTGAGCTCCTACAATGAGCAGTTCTTC. Amino acid sequence: CASSYDLSSYNEQFF.

The chain has TRBV7-2 and TRBJ2-5, with D maybe TRBD1 (8 bases). The CDR3 spans 14 residues. Germline V gene sequence: CDR1 SGHTA, CDR2 FQGNSA. With 1 base removed from V and 6 bases from J, the gap between germline ends came to 12 bases. The CDR3 nucleotides are TGTGCCAGCAGCTTAGACAGGGGGGGAAAGACCCAGTACTTC. Translated: CASSLDRGGKTQYF.

The chain has TRBV5-1 and TRBJ1-2; 10 nucleotides line up with TRBD1. Per germline, CDR1 SGHRS and CDR2 YFSETQ. J lost 5 bases, V lost 0 bases, and 1 base had no gene match. The CDR3 is 14 amino acids. This chain's CDR3 is CASSLGQGAYGYTF. CDR3 nucleotides: TGCGCCAGCAGCTTGGGACAGGGGGCTTATGGCTACACCTTC.

The CDR3 here is CASSRTLMGAKNIQYF. CDR3 DNA sequence: TGTGCCAGCAGCCGCACCCTTATGGGGGCCAAAAACATTCAGTACTTC. The chain couples TRBV7-2 to TRBJ2-4; D unclear. The CDR3 consists of 16 residues. V was trimmed by 5 bases and J by 1 base, leaving 15 bases between them. Germline loops: CDR1 SGHTA, CDR2 FQGNSA.

This chain links TRBV2 with TRBJ1-3; D perhaps matches TRBD1 (5 bases). Germline V lookup: CDR1 SNHLY, CDR2 FYNNEI. CDR3 length: 14 residues. Trimming pared 7 bases from V and 4 bases from J, leaving 14 bases between. The DNA for the CDR3 is TGTGCCAGCACCCAGACAGTAACCGGAAACACCATATATTTT. It codes for CASTQTVTGNTIYF.

This chain connects TRBV9 to TRBJ2-1, with 11 bases lining up with TRBD2. The germline V gene encodes CDR1 SGDLS and CDR2 YYNGEE. CDR3 length: 14 residues. Trimming at V came to 6 bases and at J to 8 bases, leaving 7 bases not matched to a gene. The CDR3 region has the DNA TGTGCCAGCAAACCTAGCGGGGGGTTGGATGAGCAGTTCTTC. This sequence encodes CASKPSGGLDEQFF.

The chain uses TRBV6-1 and TRBJ2-3; D is perhaps TRBD1 or TRBD2 (5 bases each). The CDR3 length is 15 residues. CDR1 and CDR2 (germline): MNHNS, SASEGT. Trimming took 2 bases from V and 2 from J, leaving 11 bases between them. CDR3 nucleotide sequence: TGTGCCAGCAGTGAACGTTCAGGGACCACAGATACGCAGTATTTT. Translation: CASSERSGTTDTQYF.

The rearrangement links TRBV11-3 to TRBJ1-2, with D possibly matching TRBD1 (6 bases). V lost 3 bases, J lost 8 bases, and 13 bases lay in between. CDR1 is SGHNT and CDR2 is YENEEA in the germline V gene. There are 13 residues in the CDR3. DNA of the CDR3: TGTGCCAGCAGCTTTGGGCAAGGGGGAGGCTACACCTTC. Residues: CASSFGQGGGYTF.

The chain is built from TRBV6-5 and TRBJ2-5; a weak D match, TRBD2 (7 bases). CDR1 is MNHEY, CDR2 SVGAGI, per germline. This CDR3 has 14 amino acids. V was trimmed by 4 bases and J by 7 bases, leaving 16 bases between them. CDR3 protein: CASSSLQGGGTQYF. The CDR3 DNA follows: TGTGCCAGCAGTTCCCTACAGGGAGGGGGGACCCAGTACTTC.

V is TRBV9 and J is TRBJ1-4; possible D gene TRBD1, 6 bases. CDR1 and CDR2 (germline): SGDLS, YYNGEE. V dropped 4 bases and J dropped 4 bases, with 14 bases sitting between them. This CDR3 contains 15 residues. The CDR3 DNA sequence: TGTGCCAGCAGCCCCAGAGGGGGAGTTAATGAAAAACTGTTTTTT. Translating it yields CASSPRGGVNEKLFF. The full variable domain, rest sourced from reference TRBV9 and TRBJ1-4, is DSGVTQTPKHLITATGQRVTLRCSPRSGDLSVYWYQQSLDQGLQFLIQYYNGEERAKGNILERFSAQQFPDLHSELNLSSLELGDSALYFCASSPRGGVNEKLFFGSGTQLSVL.

V and J are TRBV7-9 and TRBJ1-6; 7 bases agree with TRBD1. The CDR3 runs to 17 residues. CDR1 is SEHNR, CDR2 FQNEAQ, per germline (reference sequence). J lost 0 bases, V lost 0 bases, and 2 bases had no gene match. CDR3 residues: CASSLARDSSYNSPLHF. CDR3 DNA sequence: TGTGCCAGCAGCTTAGCCCGGGACAGCTCCTATAATTCACCCCTCCACTTT.

V usage is TRBV5-1 and J usage is TRBJ1-1; D remains ambiguous. The CDR3 has 13 amino acids. Trimming removed 1 base from V and 5 bases from J, with 9 bases in between. Germline V gene sequence: CDR1 SGHRS, CDR2 YFSETQ. This CDR3 is CASSLYSETEAFF. The CDR3 coding sequence is TGCGCCAGCAGCTTGTACTCAGAGACTGAAGCTTTCTTT.

The rearrangement links TRBV5-5 to TRBJ1-5; possible D gene TRBD1, 6 bases. Trimming shortened V by 4 bases and J by 1 base, and 18 bases separated the two germline ends. The CDR3 length is 17 residues. Germline V gene data show CDR1 as SGHKS and CDR2 as YYEKEE (reference sequence). CDR3 in amino acids: CASSAHQGRGSNQPQHF. DNA of the CDR3: TGTGCCAGCAGCGCCCACCAGGGGCGGGGGAGCAATCAGCCCCAGCATTTT.

This sequence joins TRBV12-5 and TRBJ1-1, with D maybe TRBD1 (6 bases). Trimming removed 2 bases at V and 5 bases at J, with 6 bases between. Germline assignment: CDR1 LGHNT and CDR2 FRNRAP. The CDR3 runs 12 residues. The CDR3 region has the DNA TGTGCTAGTGGTTTGACAGGGACTGAAGCTTTCTTT. Its protein is CASGLTGTEAFF. The whole variable domain, filled in from reference TRBV12-5 and TRBJ1-1, reads DARVTQTPRHKVTEMGQEVTMRCQPILGHNTVFWYRQTMMQGLELLAYFRNRAPLDDSGMPKDRFSAEMPDATLATLKIQPSEPRDSAVYFCASGLTGTEAFFGQGTRLTVV.

This sequence joins TRBV6-1 and TRBJ1-4; D is perhaps TRBD1 (6 bases). CDR3 length: 16 residues. The germline V and J ends were trimmed by 4 bases and 3 bases, with 15 bases remaining between them. CDR1 MNHNS and CDR2 SASEGT come from the germline V gene. CDR3 sequence (DNA): TGTGCCAGCAGTGGGGTAACAGGGAAGGCTAATGAAAAACTGTTTTTT. It is translated as CASSGVTGKANEKLFF.